This TCR beta chain is from a study of blood T cell repertoires in COVID-19. Study-wide background: Some COVID-19 samples were acute and others convalescent; all came from the United States, Italy and Spain. PBMCs, B-cell-depleted T cells, or T cells provided the cDNA or gDNA that made up the material.

The assay was immunoSEQ multiplex PCR, and TCRdb's table has in-frame clones only and misses some. This table has approximately 84,000 clones, approximately 87% appearing once. This CDR3 region has 13 residues. The J segment lost 4 bases and the V segment lost 6 bases, leaving 4 bases of the junction unmatched. Germline V gives CDR1 MDHEN, CDR2 SYDVKM. This clone was observed once. This rearrangement joins TRBV28 to TRBJ1-1; 8 bases fit TRBD1. Sequences were obtained from peripheral blood. The receptor's source is a human donor in a cohort sampled during active COVID-19. The CDR3 spells CASSSGQGTEAFF. The CDR3 DNA sequence: TGTGCCAGCAGCTCTGGACAGGGCACTGAAGCTTTCTTT.